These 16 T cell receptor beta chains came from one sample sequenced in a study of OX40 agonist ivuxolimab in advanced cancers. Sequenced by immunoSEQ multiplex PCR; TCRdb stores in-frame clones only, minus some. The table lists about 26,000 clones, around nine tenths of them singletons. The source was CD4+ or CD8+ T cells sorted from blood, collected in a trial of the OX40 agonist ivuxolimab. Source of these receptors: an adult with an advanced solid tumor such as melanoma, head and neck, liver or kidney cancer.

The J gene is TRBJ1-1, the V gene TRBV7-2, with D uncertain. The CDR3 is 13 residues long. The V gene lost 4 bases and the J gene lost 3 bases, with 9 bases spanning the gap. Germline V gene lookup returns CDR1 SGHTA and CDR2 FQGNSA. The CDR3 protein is CASSYGDHTEAFF. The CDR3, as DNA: TGTGCCAGCAGCTACGGAGATCACACTGAAGCTTTCTTT.

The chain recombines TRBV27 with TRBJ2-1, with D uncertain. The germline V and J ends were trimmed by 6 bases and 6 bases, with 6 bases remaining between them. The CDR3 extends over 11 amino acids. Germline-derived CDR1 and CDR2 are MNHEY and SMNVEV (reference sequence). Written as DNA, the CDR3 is TGTGCCAGCAGCCCATCCAATGAGCAGTTCTTC. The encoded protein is CASSPSNEQFF.

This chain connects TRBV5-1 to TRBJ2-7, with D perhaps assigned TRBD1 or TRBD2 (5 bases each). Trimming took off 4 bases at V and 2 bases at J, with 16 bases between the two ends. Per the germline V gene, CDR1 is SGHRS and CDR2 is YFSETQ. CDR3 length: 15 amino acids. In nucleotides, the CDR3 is TGCGCCAGCAGCCCGGGATGGGGCCTGACCTACGAGCAGTACTTC. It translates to CASSPGWGLTYEQYF.

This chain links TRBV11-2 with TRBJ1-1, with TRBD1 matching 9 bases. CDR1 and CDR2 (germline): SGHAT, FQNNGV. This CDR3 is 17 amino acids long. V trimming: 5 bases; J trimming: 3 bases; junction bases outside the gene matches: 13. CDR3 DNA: TGTGCCAGCAGCCCCTGGGACAGGGTCAGGGGGTACACTGAAGCTTTCTTT. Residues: CASSPWDRVRGYTEAFF.

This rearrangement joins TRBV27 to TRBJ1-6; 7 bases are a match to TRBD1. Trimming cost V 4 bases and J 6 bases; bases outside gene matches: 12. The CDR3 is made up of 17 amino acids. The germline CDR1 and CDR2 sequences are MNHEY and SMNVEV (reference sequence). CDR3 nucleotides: TGTGCCAGCAGTTCCACGGCAGGGGGATCCCTTAATTCACCCCTCCACTTT. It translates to CASSSTAGGSLNSPLHF.

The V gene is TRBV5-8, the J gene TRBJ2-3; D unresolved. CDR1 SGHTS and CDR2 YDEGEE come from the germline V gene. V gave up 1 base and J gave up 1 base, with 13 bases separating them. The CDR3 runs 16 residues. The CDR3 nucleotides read TGTGCCAGCAGCTTGTATGTGGGTGGCGGCACAGATACGCAGTATTTT. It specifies CASSLYVGGGTDTQYF.

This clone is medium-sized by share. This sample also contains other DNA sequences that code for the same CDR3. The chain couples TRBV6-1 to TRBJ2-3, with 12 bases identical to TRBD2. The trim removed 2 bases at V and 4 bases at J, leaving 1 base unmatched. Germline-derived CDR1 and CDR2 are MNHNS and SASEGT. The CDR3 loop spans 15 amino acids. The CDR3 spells CASSELAGGPDTQYF. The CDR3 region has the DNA TGTGCCAGCAGTGAACTAGCGGGAGGGCCAGATACGCAGTATTTT.

CDR3 sequence reads: CASSFSVGRPNYGYTF. In nucleotides, the CDR3 is TGTGCCAGCAGCTTTTCGGTGGGCAGACCCAACTATGGCTACACCTTC. The gene calls are TRBV5-8 and TRBJ1-2; D is uncertain. The length of the CDR3 is 16 residues. Germline CDR1 and CDR2: SGHTS and YDEGEE. The V gene lost 2 bases and the J gene lost 2 bases, with 16 bases spanning the gap.

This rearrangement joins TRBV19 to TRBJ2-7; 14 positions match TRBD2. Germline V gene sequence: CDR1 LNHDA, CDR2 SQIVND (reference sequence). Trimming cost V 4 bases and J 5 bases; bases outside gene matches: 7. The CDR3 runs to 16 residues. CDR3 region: CASSTGTSGSFHEQYF. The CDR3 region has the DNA TGTGCCAGTAGTACCGGGACTAGCGGGAGTTTCCACGAGCAGTACTTC.

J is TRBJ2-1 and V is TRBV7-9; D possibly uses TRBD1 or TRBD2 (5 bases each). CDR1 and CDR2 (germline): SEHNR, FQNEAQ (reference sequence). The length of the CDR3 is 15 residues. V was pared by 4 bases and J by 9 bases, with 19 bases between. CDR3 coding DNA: TGTGCCAGCAGCTCATCGGGACCTGGGTTCGGTGAGCAGTTCTTC. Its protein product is CASSSSGPGFGEQFF.

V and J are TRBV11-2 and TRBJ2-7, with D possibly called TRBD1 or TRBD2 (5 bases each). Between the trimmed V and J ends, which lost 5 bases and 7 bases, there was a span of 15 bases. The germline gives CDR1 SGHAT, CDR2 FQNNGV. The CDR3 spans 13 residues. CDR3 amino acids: CASSLGTGIEQYF. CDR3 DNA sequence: TGTGCCAGCAGCCTCGGGACCGGCATAGAGCAGTACTTC.

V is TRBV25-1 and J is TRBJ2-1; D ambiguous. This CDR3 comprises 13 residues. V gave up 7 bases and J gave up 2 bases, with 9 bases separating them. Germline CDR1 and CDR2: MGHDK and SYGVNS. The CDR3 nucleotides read TGTGCCAGCATTCCCTGGGCCTACAATGAGCAGTTCTTC. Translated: CASIPWAYNEQFF.

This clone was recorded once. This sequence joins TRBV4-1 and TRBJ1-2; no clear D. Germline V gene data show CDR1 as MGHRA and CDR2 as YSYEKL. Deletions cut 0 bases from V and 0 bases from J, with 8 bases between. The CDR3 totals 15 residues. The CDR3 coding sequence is TGCGCCAGCAGCCAAGATCCCAATCCTAACTATGGCTACACCTTC. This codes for CASSQDPNPNYGYTF.

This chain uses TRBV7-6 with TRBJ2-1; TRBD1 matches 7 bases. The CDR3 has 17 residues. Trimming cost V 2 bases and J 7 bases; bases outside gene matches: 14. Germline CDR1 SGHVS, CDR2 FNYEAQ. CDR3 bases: TGTGCCAGCAGCTTACCCATGACAGGGAGTCTGGGGAATGAGCAGTTCTTC. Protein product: CASSLPMTGSLGNEQFF. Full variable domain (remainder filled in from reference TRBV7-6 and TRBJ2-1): GAGVSQSPRYKVTKRGQDVALRCDPISGHVSLYWYRQALGQGPEFLTYFNYEAQQDKSGLPNDRFSAERPEGSISTLTIQRTEQRDSAMYRCASSLPMTGSLGNEQFFGPGTRLTVL.

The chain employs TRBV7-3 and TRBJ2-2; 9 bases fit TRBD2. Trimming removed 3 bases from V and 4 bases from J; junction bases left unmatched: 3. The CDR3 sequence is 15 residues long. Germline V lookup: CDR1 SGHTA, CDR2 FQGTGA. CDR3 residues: CASSFGSGGTGELFF. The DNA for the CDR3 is TGTGCCAGCAGCTTCGGTAGCGGGGGCACCGGGGAGCTGTTTTTT.

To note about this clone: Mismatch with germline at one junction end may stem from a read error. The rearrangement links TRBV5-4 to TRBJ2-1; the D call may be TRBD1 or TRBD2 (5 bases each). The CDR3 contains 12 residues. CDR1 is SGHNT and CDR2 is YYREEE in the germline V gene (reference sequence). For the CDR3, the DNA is TGTGCCAGCAGTTTGGGGGACAATGAGCAGTTCTTC. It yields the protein CASSLGDNEQFF.